The present T cell receptor (beta chain) was sequenced within a study of cytomegalovirus exposure and HLA in healthy donors. Across the study: Among about 179 million T cells, an earlier analysis found about 100 million unique TCR beta sequences. Study-wide results and limits: In a later analysis, HLA-C alleles had the fewest associated TCRs, DRB1 alleles the most.

Points on this clone: What it binds is not known.

With 60 Vbeta and 13 Jbeta primers, the PCR was carried out. The method was immunoSEQ multiplex PCR; TCRdb's version includes in-frame clones alone and lacks a portion of them. This repertoire shows roughly 150,000 clones, less than 10% found once; its top ten account for less than 2%. The germline V gene has CDR1 SEHNR and CDR2 FQNEAQ (reference sequence). The CDR3 length is 15 residues. Losses at the gene ends were 2 bases for V and 1 base for J; bases not matched to a gene: 4. V usage is TRBV7-9 and J usage is TRBJ1-1, with 7 bases fitting TRBD1. The clonotype originates from a male donor in good health and CMV-seronegative. The specimen sequenced was PBMCs. The CDR3 DNA sequence: TGTGCCAGCAGCTTAACGGCAGGGGGGAACACTGAAGCTTTCTTT. Its translation: CASSLTAGGNTEAFF.